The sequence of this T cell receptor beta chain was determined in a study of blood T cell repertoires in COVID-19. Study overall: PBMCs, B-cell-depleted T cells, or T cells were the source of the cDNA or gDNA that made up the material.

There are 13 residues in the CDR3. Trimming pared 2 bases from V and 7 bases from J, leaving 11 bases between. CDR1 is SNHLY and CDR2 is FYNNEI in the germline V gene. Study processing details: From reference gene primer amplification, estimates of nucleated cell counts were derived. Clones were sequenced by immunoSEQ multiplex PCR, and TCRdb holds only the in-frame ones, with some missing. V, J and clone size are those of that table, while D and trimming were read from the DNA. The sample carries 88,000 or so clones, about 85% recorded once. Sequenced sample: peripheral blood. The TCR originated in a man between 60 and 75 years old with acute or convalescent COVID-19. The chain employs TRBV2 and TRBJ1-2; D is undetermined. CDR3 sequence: CASSEYLLAGYTF. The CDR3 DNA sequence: TGTGCCAGCAGTGAATACCTCCTGGCTGGCTACACCTTC.